What follows is one T cell receptor beta chain and its context. The CDR3 extends over 15 amino acids. Trimming cost V 5 bases and J 0 bases; bases outside gene matches: 4. CDR1 is LNHDA, CDR2 SQIVND, per germline (reference sequence). The sample belongs to a study of blood T cell repertoires in COVID-19. About the study: The analysed material was cDNA or gDNA that came from T cells, B-cell-depleted T cells, or PBMCs.

The data were produced by immunoSEQ multiplex PCR, yet TCRdb's version contains in-frame clones alone and is incomplete. The sample includes under 200,000 clones, over 70% of them seen just once. Input material: peripheral blood. The receptor was derived from an elderly woman with active or convalescent COVID-19. The chain links TRBV19 to TRBJ1-3, with 7 nucleotides matching TRBD1. The CDR3 nucleotides are TGTGCCAGTAGTCCGGACAGGCGCTCTGGAAACACCATATATTTT. Its protein is CASSPDRRSGNTIYF.